The T cell receptor beta chain described here comes from a study of shared clonotypes between healthy human individuals. Study-wide context: Per-donor plates numbered three CD4 naive, three CD4 memory, two CD8 naive and one CD8 memory.

Germline CDR1 is MNHNY and CDR2 is SVGAGI (reference sequence). Trimming took off 7 bases at V and 0 bases at J, with 13 bases between the two ends. There are 15 residues in the CDR3. The table came from immunoSEQ multiplex PCR; TCRdb's copy has only in-frame clones and leaves some out. The sample includes 330,000 or so clones, approximately 79% of them seen just once. There are a few counts of this clone. Source material: memory CD4+ T cells sorted from blood. Subset denoted: CD45RA-negative fraction. This chain links TRBV6-6 with TRBJ2-1; a weak D match, TRBD1 (5 bases). This TCR was sampled from a man between 25 and 39 years old in good health. The CDR3 reads CASNPQASSYNEQFF. The DNA of the CDR3 is TGTGCCAGCAACCCACAGGCGAGCTCCTACAATGAGCAGTTCTTC.